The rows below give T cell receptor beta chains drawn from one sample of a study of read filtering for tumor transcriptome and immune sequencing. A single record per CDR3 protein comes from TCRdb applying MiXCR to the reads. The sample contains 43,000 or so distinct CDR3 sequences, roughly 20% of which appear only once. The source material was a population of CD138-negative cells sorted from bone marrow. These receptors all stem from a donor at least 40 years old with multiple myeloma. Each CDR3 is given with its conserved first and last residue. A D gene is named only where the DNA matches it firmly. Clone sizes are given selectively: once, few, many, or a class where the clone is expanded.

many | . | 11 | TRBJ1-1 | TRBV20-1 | TGCAGTGCTAGTGAGAGGACTGAAGCTTTCTTT | CSASERTEAFF
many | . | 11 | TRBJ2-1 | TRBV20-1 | TGCAGTGGCAGTTCTTTCAATGAGCAGTTCTTC | CSGSSFNEQFF
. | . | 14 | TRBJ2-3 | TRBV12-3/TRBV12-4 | TGTGCCAGCAGTCGGTCGTTGTCGCAAGATACGCAGTATTTT | CASSRSLSQDTQYF
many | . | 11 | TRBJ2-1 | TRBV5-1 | TGCGCCAGCAGCTTGGATAATGAGCAGTTCTTC | CASSLDNEQFF
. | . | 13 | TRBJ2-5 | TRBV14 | TGTGCCAGCAGCCAAGGACAGCTGAGAACCCAGTACTTC | CASSQGQLRTQYF
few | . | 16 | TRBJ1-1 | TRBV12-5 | TGTGCTAGTGGTTTTCTCCAGGGAAGGCTGGGCACTGAAGCTTTCTTT | CASGFLQGRLGTEAFF
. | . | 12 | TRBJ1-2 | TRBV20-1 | TGCAGTGCTAGTAGGGCAGGGCATGGCTACACCTTC | CSASRAGHGYTF
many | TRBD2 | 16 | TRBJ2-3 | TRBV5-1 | TGCGCCAGCAGCTTTTCGAGCGGGAGAAGGACAGATACGCAGTATTTT | CASSFSSGRRTDTQYF
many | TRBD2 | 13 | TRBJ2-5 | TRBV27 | TGTGCCAGCAGTCCGGGGGGGGAAGAGACCCAGTACTTC | CASSPGGEETQYF
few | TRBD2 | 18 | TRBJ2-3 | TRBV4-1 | TGCGCCAGCAGCCACCCCCCCACGGCGGGAGGGCCAGTAGATACGCAGTATTTT | CASSHPPTAGGPVDTQYF
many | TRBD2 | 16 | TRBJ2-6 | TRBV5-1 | TGCGCCAGCAGCTTGGGTCTCGCGGGAGGTCCTAGCGTCCTGACTTTC | CASSLGLAGGPSVLTF
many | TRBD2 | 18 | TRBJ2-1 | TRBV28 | TGTGCCAGCAGTCTACAAAGAGGACTGCTAGCGGGGTACAATGAGCAGTCCTTC | CASSLQRGLLAGYNEQSF
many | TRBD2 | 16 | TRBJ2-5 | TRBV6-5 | TGTGCCAGCAGGAATAGCGGGAGGGCCCCCCAAGAGACCCAGTACTTC | CASRNSGRAPQETQYF
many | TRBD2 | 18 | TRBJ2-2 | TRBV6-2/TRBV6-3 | TGTGCCAGCAGCTATGCGGTAGCGGGAGACCCCCACACCGGGGAGCTGTTTTTT | CASSYAVAGDPHTGELFF
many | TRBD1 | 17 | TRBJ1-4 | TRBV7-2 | TGTGCCAGCAGCCCGCCGGGACAGCTGACAACTAATGAAAAACTGTTTTTT | CASSPPGQLTTNEKLFF
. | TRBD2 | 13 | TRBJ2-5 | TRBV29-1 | TGCAGCGTCGCCGGGACTAGCCAAGAGACCCAGTACTTC | CSVAGTSQETQYF
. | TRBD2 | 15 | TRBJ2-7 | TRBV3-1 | TGTGCCAGCAGCCACTACCGGGACTATCCCTACGAGCAGTGCTTC | CASSHYRDYPYEQCF
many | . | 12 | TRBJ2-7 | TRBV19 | TGTGCCAGCGAAGGAGGGCGCGGCGAGCAGTACTTC | CASEGGRGEQYF
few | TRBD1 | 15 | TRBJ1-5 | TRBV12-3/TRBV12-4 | TGTGCCAGCAGTTCTGGGACAGGGGTGTATCAGCCCCAGCATTTT | CASSSGTGVYQPQHF
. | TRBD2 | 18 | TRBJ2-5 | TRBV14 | TGTGCCAGCAGCCAAGACCACTCAACTAGCGGGGGGACGAAGACCCAGTACTTC | CASSQDHSTSGGTKTQYF
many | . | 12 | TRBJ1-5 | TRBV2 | TGTGCCAGCAGTAGGACCTATCAGCCCCAGCATTTT | CASSRTYQPQHF
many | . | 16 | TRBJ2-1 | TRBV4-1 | TGCGCCAGCAGCCAAGCGGGATCCGGGGGTTACAATGAGCAGTTCTTC | CASSQAGSGGYNEQFF
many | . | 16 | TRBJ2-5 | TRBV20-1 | TGCAGTGCTAGAGGGGCGAGGGCACCACTGCAAGAGACCCAGTACTTC | CSARGARAPLQETQYF
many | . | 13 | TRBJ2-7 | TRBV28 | TGTGCCAGCAGCAGCGGACAGACCTACGAGCAGTACTTC | CASSSGQTYEQYF
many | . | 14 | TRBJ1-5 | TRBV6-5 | TGTGCCAGCAGTTACTCCAGCGGGGGTCAGCCCCAGCATTTT | CASSYSSGGQPQHF
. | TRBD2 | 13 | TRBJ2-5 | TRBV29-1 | TGCAGCGTTGAGGCTAGCGGGACGGAGACCCAGTACTTC | CSVEASGTETQYF
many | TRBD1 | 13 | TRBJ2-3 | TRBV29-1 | TGCAGCGTGCTGACAGGGGGCGGACATACGCAGTATTTT | CSVLTGGGHTQYF
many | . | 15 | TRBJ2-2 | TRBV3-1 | TGTGCCAGCAGCCAGGGACTCCCAGGCACCGGGGAGCTGTTTTTT | CASSQGLPGTGELFF
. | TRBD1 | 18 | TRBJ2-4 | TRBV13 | TGTGCCAGCAGCTTATGGTCCGGGACAGGGCCCCCCAAAAACATTCAGTACTTC | CASSLWSGTGPPKNIQYF
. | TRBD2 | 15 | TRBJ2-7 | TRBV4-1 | TGCGCCAGCAGCCCCCGTGATAGCGGGAGTGTCGAGCAGTACTTC | CASSPRDSGSVEQYF
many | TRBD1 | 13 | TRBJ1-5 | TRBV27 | TGTGCCAGCAGTTTGGACAGGGTTCAGCCCCAGCATTTT | CASSLDRVQPQHF
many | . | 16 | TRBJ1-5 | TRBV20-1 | TGCAGTGCTAGAGATAGGAGAGGGGGAGGTAATCAGCCCCAGCATTTT | CSARDRRGGGNQPQHF
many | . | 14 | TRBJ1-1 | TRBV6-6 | TGTGCCAGCAGGAACAGGGACTCGAACACTGAAGCTTTCTTT | CASRNRDSNTEAFF
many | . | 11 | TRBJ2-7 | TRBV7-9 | TGTGCCAGCAGCTTAGGGCCCGAGCAGTACTTC | CASSLGPEQYF
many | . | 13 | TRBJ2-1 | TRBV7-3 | TGTGCCAGCAGCGCGGGCTGGGGTCATGAGCAGTTCTTC | CASSAGWGHEQFF
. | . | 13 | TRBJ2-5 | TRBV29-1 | TGCAGCGTGATGCGGGGCACCCAAGAGACCCAGTACTTC | CSVMRGTQETQYF
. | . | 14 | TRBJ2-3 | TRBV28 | TGTGCCAGCAGTCCGCCGTCCCGCACAGATACGCAGTATTTT | CASSPPSRTDTQYF
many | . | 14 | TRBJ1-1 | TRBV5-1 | TGCGCCAGCAGCTTGGCCTGGACATCGTTCGAAGCTTTCTTT | CASSLAWTSFEAFF
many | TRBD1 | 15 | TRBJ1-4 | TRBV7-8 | TGTGCCAGCAGCTTGGGGACAGCCGGGGGGGAAAAACTGTTTTTT | CASSLGTAGGEKLFF
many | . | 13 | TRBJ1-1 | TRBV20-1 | TGCAGTGCTAGACCAAAGGACACCTTCAGAGCTTTCTTT | CSARPKDTFRAFF
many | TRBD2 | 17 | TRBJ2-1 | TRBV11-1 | TGTGCCAGCAGCTTAGGGGGGGGGTTTACCTCCTACAATGAGCAGTTCTTC | CASSLGGGFTSYNEQFF
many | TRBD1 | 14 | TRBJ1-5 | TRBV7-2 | TGTGCCAGCAGCTCACAGGGGATCAATCAGCCCCAGCATTTT | CASSSQGINQPQHF
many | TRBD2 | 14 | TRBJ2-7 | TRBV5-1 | TGCGCCAGCAGCTTGTCGACTAGCGGCTACGAGCAGTACTTC | CASSLSTSGYEQYF
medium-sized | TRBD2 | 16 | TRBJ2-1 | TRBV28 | TGTGCCAGCAGTTCCGGTAGCGGGAGCTCCTACAATGAGCAGTTCTTC | CASSSGSGSSYNEQFF
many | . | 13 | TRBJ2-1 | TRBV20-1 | TGCAGTGCTAGAGATTTAGCGAGCCATGAGCAGTTCTTC | CSARDLASHEQFF
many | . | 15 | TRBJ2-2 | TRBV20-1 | TGCAGTGCTAGACGGAGTGCCGTGGGGACCGGGGAGCTGTTTTTT | CSARRSAVGTGELFF